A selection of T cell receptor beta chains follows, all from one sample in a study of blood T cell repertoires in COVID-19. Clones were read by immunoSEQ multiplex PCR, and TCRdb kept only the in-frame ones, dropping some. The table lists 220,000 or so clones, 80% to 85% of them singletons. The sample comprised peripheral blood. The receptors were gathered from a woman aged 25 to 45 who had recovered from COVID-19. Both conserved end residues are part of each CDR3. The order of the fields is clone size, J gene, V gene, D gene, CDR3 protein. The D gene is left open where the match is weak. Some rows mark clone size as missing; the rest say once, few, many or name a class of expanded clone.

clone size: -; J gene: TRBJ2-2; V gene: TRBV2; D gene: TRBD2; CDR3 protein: CASSEALAANTGELFF
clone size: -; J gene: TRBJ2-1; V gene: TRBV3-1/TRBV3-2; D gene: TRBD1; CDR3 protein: CASSPTDRVNNEQFF
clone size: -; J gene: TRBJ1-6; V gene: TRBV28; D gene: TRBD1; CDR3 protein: CASSPGQVRNSPLHF
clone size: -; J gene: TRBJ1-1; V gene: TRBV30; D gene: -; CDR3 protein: CAWESINEAFF
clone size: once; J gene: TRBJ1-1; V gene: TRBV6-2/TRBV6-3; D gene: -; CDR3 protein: CASSYGAGEITEAFF
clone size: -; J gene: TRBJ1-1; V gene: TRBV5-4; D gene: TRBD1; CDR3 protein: CASKKGTDNTEAFF
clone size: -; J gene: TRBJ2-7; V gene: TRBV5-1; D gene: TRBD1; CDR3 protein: CASSLALGQGVQYF
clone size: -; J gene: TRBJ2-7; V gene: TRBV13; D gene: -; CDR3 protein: CASSSSVRGRGEQYF
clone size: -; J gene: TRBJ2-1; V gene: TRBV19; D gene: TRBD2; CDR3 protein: CASSIESGRAGSYNEQFF
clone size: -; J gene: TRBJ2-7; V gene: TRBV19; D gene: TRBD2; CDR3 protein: CASSSFTSGRAEQYF
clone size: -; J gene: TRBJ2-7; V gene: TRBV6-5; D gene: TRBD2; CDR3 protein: CASSYDLAAHEQYF
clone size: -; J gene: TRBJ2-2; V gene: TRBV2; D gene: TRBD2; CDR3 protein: CASSPGLAGGNTGELFF
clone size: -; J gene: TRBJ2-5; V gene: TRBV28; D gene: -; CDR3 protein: CASSFGIQETQYF
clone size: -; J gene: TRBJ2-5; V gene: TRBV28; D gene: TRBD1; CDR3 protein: CASSFSGTGGGETQYF
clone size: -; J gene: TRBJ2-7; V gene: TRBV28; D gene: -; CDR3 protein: CASSLWGGTGPSAPLYEQYF
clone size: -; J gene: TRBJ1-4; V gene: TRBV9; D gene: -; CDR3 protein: CASSVDPGRVEKLFF
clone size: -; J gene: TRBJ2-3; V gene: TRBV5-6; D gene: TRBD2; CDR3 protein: CASSLLAGGFTDTQYF
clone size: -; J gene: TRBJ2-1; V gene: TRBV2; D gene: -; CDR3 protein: CATTRRGGHRNEQFF
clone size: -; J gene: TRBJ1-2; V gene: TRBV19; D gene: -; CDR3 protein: CANRAEQFYGYTF
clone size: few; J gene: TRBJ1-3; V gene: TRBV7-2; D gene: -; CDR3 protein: CASSPPGSGNTIYF
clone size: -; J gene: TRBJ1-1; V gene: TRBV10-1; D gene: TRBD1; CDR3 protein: CASTGTAGTEAFF
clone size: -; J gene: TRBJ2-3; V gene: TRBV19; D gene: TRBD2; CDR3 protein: CASSSHQGLAAGSTDTQYF
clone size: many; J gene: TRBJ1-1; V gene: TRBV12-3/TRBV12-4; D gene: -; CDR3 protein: CASSYLTEAFF
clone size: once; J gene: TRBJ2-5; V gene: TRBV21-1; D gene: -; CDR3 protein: CASSKRESGETQYF
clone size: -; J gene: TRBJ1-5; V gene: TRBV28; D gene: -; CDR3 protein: CASSPPDRYQPQHF
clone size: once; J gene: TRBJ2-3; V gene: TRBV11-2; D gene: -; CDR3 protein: CASSLDLQDTQYF
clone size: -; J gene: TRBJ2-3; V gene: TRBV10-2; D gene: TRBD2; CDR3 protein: CASSEGGSGRRTDTQYF
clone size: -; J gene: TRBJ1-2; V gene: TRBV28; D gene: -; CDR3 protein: CASSLSPSGWVNGYTF
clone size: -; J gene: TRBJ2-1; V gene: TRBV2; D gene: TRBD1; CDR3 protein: CASRAGGSYNEQFF
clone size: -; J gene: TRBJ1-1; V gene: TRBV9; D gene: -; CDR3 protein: CASSPSGMGTEAFF
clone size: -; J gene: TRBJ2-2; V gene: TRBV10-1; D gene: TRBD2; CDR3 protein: CASSTNAGANTGELFF
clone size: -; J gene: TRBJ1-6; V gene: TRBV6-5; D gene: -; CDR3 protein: CASERRRAPLHF
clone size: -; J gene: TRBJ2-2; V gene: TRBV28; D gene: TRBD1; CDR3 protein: CASSLGDRKTGELFF
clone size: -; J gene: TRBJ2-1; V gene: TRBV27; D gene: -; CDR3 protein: CASKLTAGSLNEQFF
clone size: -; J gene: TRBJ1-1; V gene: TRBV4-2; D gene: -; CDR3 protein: CASSQGADTEAFF
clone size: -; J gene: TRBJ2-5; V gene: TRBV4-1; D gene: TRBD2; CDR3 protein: CASSQGNSGGQETQYF
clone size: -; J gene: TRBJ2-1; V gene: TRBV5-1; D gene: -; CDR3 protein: CASSVLSSEGNEQFF
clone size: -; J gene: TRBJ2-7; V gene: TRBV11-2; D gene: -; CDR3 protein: CASSVRDSGEQYF
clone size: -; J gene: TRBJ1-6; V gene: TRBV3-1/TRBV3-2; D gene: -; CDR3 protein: CASTLGGGDNSPLHF
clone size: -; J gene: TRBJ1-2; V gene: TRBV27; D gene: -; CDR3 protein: CASSTQGNHYGYTF
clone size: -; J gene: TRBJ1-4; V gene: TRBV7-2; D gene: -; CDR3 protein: CASRSVRGRGEKLFF
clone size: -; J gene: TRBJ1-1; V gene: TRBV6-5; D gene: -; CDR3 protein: CASSRTANTEAFF
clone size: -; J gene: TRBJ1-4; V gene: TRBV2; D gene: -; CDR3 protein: CASSDPQINEKLFF
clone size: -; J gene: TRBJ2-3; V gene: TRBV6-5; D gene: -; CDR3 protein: CASILASPTDTQYF